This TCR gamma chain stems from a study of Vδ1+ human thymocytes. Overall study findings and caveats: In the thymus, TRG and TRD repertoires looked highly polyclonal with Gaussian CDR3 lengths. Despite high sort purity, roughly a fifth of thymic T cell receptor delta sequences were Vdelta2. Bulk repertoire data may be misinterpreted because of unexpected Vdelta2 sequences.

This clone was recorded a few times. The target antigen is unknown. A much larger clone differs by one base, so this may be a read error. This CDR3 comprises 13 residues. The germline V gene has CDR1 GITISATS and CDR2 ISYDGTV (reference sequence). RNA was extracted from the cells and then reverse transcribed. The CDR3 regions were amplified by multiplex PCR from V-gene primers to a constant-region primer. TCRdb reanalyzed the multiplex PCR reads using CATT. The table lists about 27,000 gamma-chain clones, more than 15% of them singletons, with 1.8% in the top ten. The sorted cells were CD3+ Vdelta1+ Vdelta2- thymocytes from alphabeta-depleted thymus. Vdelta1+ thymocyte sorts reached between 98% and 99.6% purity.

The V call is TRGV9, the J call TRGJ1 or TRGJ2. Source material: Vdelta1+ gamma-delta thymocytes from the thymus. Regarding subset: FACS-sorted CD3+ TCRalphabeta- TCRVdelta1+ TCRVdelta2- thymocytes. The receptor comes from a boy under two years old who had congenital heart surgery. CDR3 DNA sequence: TGTGCCTTGCGGGAGGTGCACTATTATAAGAAACTCTTT. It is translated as CALREVHYYKKLF.